This T cell receptor (beta chain) was found in a study of beta chain features in type 1 diabetes. Overall study findings and caveats: A potential influence of HLA type upon TCRB rearrangement remained unresolved herein. Reduced insertions and increased deletions marked VDJ junctions in type 1 diabetes patients.

CDR3 length: 14 amino acids. Unmatched junction bases numbered 5, after V lost 4 bases and J lost 3 bases. Germline V gene data show CDR1 as SQVTM and CDR2 as ANQGSEA. Expressed TCRB transcripts got sequenced, as all isolated RNA was reverse transcribed. Measured with immunoSEQ multiplex PCR; TCRdb has only the in-frame clones, and not every one. The data show about 250,000 clones, with around 14% seen just once and more than 0.02% held by the top ten. Only a few counts were recorded for this clone. Its matching antigen is unknown. Every donor had blood drawn once into heparin, around 0.12 L on average.

What was sequenced was naive CD4+ T cells from blood. The chain has TRBV29-1 and TRBJ2-3, with 9 bases matching TRBD1. This clonotype was sampled from a woman aged 40 to 50 in good health. CDR3 residues: CSVGDRVKTDTQYF. CDR3 nucleotides: TGCAGCGTTGGGGACAGGGTTAAGACAGATACGCAGTATTTT.